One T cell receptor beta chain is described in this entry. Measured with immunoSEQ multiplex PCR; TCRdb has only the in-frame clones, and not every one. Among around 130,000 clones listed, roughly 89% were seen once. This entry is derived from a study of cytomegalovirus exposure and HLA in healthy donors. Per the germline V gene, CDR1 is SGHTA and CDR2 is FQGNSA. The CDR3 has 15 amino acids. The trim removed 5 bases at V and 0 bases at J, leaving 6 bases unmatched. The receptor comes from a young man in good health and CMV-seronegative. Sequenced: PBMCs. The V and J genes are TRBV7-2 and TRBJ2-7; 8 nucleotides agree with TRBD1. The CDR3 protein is CASSPGQGSSYEQYF. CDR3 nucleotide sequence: TGTGCCAGCAGCCCCGGACAGGGTAGCTCCTACGAGCAGTACTTC.